Following are 18 T cell receptor beta chains from one sample sequenced in a study of PD-L1 blockade in urothelial cancer. TCRdb keeps only in-frame clones here, not all; method: immunoSEQ multiplex PCR. Among about 80,000 clones listed, 75% to 90% were seen once. The sequenced sample was PBMCs, obtained around atezolizumab (anti-PD-L1) treatment. These receptors all stem from a woman in her 70s with urothelial cancer.

The J gene is TRBJ2-7, the V gene TRBV5-1; 7 positions agree with TRBD1. The germline V gene has CDR1 SGHRS and CDR2 YFSETQ. V lost 2 bases to trimming and J lost 1 base; unmatched junction nucleotides: 15. CDR3 length: 18 amino acids. The CDR3 protein is CASSLFWAGTVTSYEQYF. Here the CDR3 DNA reads TGCGCCAGCAGCTTATTTTGGGCCGGGACAGTTACTTCCTACGAGCAGTACTTC. The variable domain in full, with the rest retrieved from reference TRBV5-1 and TRBJ2-7, is KAGVTQTPRYLIKTRGQQVTLSCSPISGHRSVSWYQQTPGQGLQFLFEYFSETQRNKGNFPGRFSGRQFSNSRSEMNVSTLELGDSALYLCASSLFWAGTVTSYEQYFGPGTRLTVT.

The rearrangement joins TRBV11-2 to TRBJ2-1, with a possible D match to TRBD2 (6 bases). In germline, CDR1 is SGHAT, CDR2 FQNNGV. The V end lost 5 bases, the J end lost 2 bases, and 13 bases lay between the germline ends. The CDR3 sequence is 15 residues long. CDR3 DNA sequence: TGTGCCAGCAGCGTCTCGGAGGGGCCCTACAATGAGCAGTTCTTC. Amino acids: CASSVSEGPYNEQFF.

V gene TRBV6-5 combines with J gene TRBJ1-2, with D possibly matching TRBD1 (6 bases). V lost 4 bases, J lost 4 bases, and 19 bases lay in between. The CDR3 consists of 16 residues. Germline V gene lookup returns CDR1 MNHEY and CDR2 SVGAGI. The CDR3 coding sequence is TGTGCCAGCAGTTCCCTTGGGGGGGCAGGTACCTATGGCTACACCTTC. This codes for CASSSLGGAGTYGYTF.

The chain uses TRBV29-1 and TRBJ1-3, with 8 bases identical to TRBD1. The CDR3 spans 12 residues. Per the germline V gene, CDR1 is SQVTM and CDR2 is ANQGSEA. The ends lost 4 bases at V and 8 bases at J; junction bases unmatched: 4. CDR3 sequence reads: CSVAGGEYTIYF. The CDR3 DNA sequence: TGCAGCGTTGCAGGGGGCGAATACACCATATATTTT.

The V and J genes are TRBV6-5 and TRBJ2-7; 10 bases are a match to TRBD1. CDR3 length: 16 residues. Unmatched junction bases numbered 7, after V lost 3 bases and J lost 2 bases. CDR1 is MNHEY, CDR2 SVGAGI, per germline. The CDR3 sequence: CASSYVSGTGAYEQYF. Written as DNA, the CDR3 is TGTGCCAGCAGTTATGTATCCGGGACAGGGGCCTACGAGCAGTACTTC.

This rearrangement joins TRBV28 to TRBJ1-2; D is ambiguous. Looked up from germline, CDR1 is MDHEN and CDR2 is SYDVKM. The CDR3 runs 13 residues. The ends were cut back, 6 bases at V and 7 bases at J, with 15 bases in the middle. The CDR3 loop reads CASSPRRSGGYTF. Here the CDR3 DNA reads TGTGCCAGCAGCCCTAGACGGAGCGGTGGCTACACCTTC.

This sequence joins TRBV6-6 and TRBJ1-4, with no clear D. CDR1 and CDR2 from the germline V gene are MNHNY and SVGAGI (reference sequence). Trimming took off 2 bases at V and 4 bases at J, with 11 bases between the two ends. The CDR3 consists of 15 residues. The CDR3, as DNA: TGTGCCAGCAGTTACCCCCCCGGTATTAATGAAAAACTGTTTTTT. Protein sequence: CASSYPPGINEKLFF.

This chain connects TRBV19 to TRBJ1-1, with unresolved D. Trimming pared 0 bases from V and 3 bases from J, leaving 5 bases between. The CDR3 length is 13 residues. Germline values: CDR1 LNHDA, CDR2 SQIVND (reference sequence). The CDR3 region has the DNA TGTGCCAGTAGTATAGAATCCGACACTGAAGCTTTCTTT. It codes for CASSIESDTEAFF. Full variable domain (outside the CDR3, taken from reference TRBV19 and TRBJ1-1): DGGITQSPKYLFRKEGQNVTLSCEQNLNHDAMYWYRQDPGQGLRLIYYSQIVNDFQKGDIAEGYSVSREKKESFPLTVTSAQKNPTAFYLCASSIESDTEAFFGQGTRLTVV.

The chain has TRBV6-5 and TRBJ2-2; D gene uncertain. Germline V gives CDR1 MNHEY, CDR2 SVGAGI. There are 13 residues in the CDR3. With 1 base removed from V and 8 bases from J, the gap between germline ends came to 8 bases. The CDR3 coding sequence is TGTGCCAGCAGTTACTTTCCTACTGGGGAGCTGTTTTTT. It specifies CASSYFPTGELFF.

As DNA, the CDR3 is TGTGCCTGGAGTACATTCAGCGACTATGGCTACACCTTC. It translates to CAWSTFSDYGYTF. The genes are TRBV30 and TRBJ1-2; D is uncertain. The germline CDR1 and CDR2 sequences are GTSNPN and SVGIG (reference sequence). V lost 2 bases and J lost 3, with 10 bases in between. The CDR3 length is 13 residues.

V gene TRBV28 combines with J gene TRBJ1-2; D remains unclear. Trimming left V 3 bases short and J 5 bases short, with 16 bases between. Germline values: CDR1 MDHEN, CDR2 SYDVKM. The CDR3 length is 15 residues. In DNA form, the CDR3 reads TGTGCCAGCAGTTTTATTCTTGGCGGTTCTTATGGCTACACCTTC. Translating gives CASSFILGGSYGYTF.

This rearrangement joins TRBV6-6 to TRBJ1-2; no clear D. Per the germline V gene, CDR1 is MNHNY and CDR2 is SVGAGI (reference sequence). Deletions cut 0 bases from V and 7 bases from J, with 18 bases between. This CDR3 contains 16 residues. Here the CDR3 reads CASSYSTGILSGGYTF. For the CDR3, the DNA is TGTGCCAGCAGTTACTCGACGGGGATTCTGTCGGGTGGCTACACCTTC.

J is TRBJ1-2 and V is TRBV27; tentatively, D is TRBD1 (5 bases). The CDR3 loop spans 14 amino acids. V lost 6 bases and J lost 7, with 18 bases in between. From germline, CDR1 is MNHEY and CDR2 SMNVEV (reference sequence). CDR3 protein: CASRGSHQGGGYTF. DNA for the CDR3: TGTGCCAGCAGGGGTTCACACCAGGGCGGTGGCTACACCTTC.

Sample share makes this clone medium-sized. V usage is TRBV19 and J usage is TRBJ1-2, with TRBD1 as a possible D gene (6 bases). Germline values: CDR1 LNHDA, CDR2 SQIVND (reference sequence). The CDR3 loop spans 14 amino acids. V lost 5 bases and J lost 3, with 13 bases in between. The CDR3 coding sequence is TGTGCCAGTAGTCTCCGACGACAGGACTATGGCTACACCTTC. Translation gives CASSLRRQDYGYTF.

This rearrangement joins TRBV29-1 to TRBJ1-2, with 8 bases that match TRBD1. CDR1 is SQVTM, CDR2 ANQGSEA, per germline. The J segment lost 7 bases and the V segment lost 7 bases, leaving 8 bases of the junction unmatched. There are 12 residues in the CDR3. In DNA form, the CDR3 reads TGCAGCGCCCATCAACAGGGGGTTGGCTACACCTTC. Residues: CSAHQQGVGYTF.

The V gene is TRBV5-6, the J gene TRBJ2-6; D gene ambiguous. V was cut by 1 base and J by 0 bases, with 14 bases left in between. From germline, CDR1 is SGHDT and CDR2 YYEEEE. The CDR3 spans 18 residues. The CDR3 sequence is CASSLPAYTRSGANVLTF. For the CDR3, the DNA is TGTGCCAGCAGCTTGCCCGCGTATACTCGCTCTGGGGCCAACGTCCTGACTTTC.

J is TRBJ2-5 and V is TRBV4-2; 10 positions match TRBD2. The length of the CDR3 is 16 residues. Germline assignment: CDR1 LGHNA and CDR2 YNFKEQ. J gave up 5 bases and V 4 bases, and 10 bases lay outside the gene matches. This CDR3 is CASSRTTSGDFETQYF. The CDR3 DNA sequence: TGTGCCAGCAGCCGCACTACTAGCGGGGATTTTGAGACCCAGTACTTC.

V gene TRBV29-1 combines with J gene TRBJ1-3; 7 bases line up with TRBD1. This CDR3 spans 19 amino acids. The germline CDR1 and CDR2 sequences are SQVTM and ANQGSEA. The J segment lost 7 bases and the V segment lost 0 bases, leaving 21 bases of the junction unmatched. Here the CDR3 reads CSVEEVGQVGVEDGNTIYF. CDR3 bases: TGCAGCGTTGAAGAGGTAGGACAGGTTGGGGTCGAGGACGGGAACACCATATATTTT. Based on the CDR3 plus reference TRBV29-1 and TRBJ1-3, the full variable domain is SAVISQKPSRDICQRGTSLTIQCQVDSQVTMMFWYRQQPGQSLTLIATANQGSEATYESGFVIDKFPISRPNLTFSTLTVSNMSPEDSSIYLCSVEEVGQVGVEDGNTIYFGEGSWLTVV.